This T cell receptor beta chain emerged from a study of early T cells in non-severe SARS-CoV-2 infection. Study-level information: Sequencing of unsorted whole blood was done on bulk RNA, leaving chains unpaired.

V was clipped by 4 bases and J by 8 bases, with 12 bases between them. This CDR3 has 12 amino acids. Per germline, CDR1 SGHRS and CDR2 YFSETQ. This clonotype was observed at least ten times. Unique molecular identifiers (one per individual cDNA molecule) were attached. Using its own MiXCR run on the 5' RACE reads, TCRdb lists one record per CDR3 protein. The profile shows tens of thousands of distinct CDR3 sequences, roughly 13% of them singletons. The V and J genes are TRBV5-1 and TRBJ1-2; D unresolved. Sequenced sample: whole blood. The TCR originated in an adult who was a healthcare worker with PCR-confirmed SARS-CoV-2 infection or an uninfected control (not recorded which). The CDR3 DNA follows: TGCGCCAGCAGCCTGGACGGCCGCGGCTACACCTTC. Its translation: CASSLDGRGYTF.